The clone carrying this TCR beta chain was counted at least ten times. Hyperthyroidism in these 18- to 65-year-old patients was newly diagnosed, lasting under 2 months. Serum thyroxine and TRAb, along with clinical symptoms, thyroid ultrasound and orbital computed tomography, were what diagnosis relied on. These data come from a study of Graves' ophthalmopathy and Graves' hyperthyroidism. Turning to the study itself: Peripheral blood (taken before any treatment) was collected at initial diagnosis.

RNA transcripts were the source from which TCR beta CDR3 regions were amplified. Second-round multiplex PCR followed a first-round RT-PCR using HTBI primers. TCRdb recomputed calls from the multiplex PCR reads with MiXCR, one row per CDR3 protein. The data hold roughly 350,000 distinct CDR3 sequences, with about a sixth observed a single time. Trimming removed 3 bases at V and 5 bases at J, with 14 bases between. The CDR3 is 14 residues long. Germline CDR1 SEHNR, CDR2 FQNEAQ (reference sequence). The chain joins TRBV7-9 to TRBJ2-7; D assignment may be TRBD1 or TRBD2 (5 bases each). The receptor was derived from an adult woman with stable Graves' hyperthyroidism. Sequencing was performed on peripheral blood. CDR3 amino acids: CASSFGAGRNEQYF. CDR3 coding DNA: TGTGCCAGCAGCTTCGGGGCAGGGCGAAACGAGCAGTACTTC.